This T cell receptor beta chain comes out of a study of CD8 T cells in Susac syndrome. Reverse transcription used about 0.45 to 1 ug RNA and random hexamers. TCR beta CDR3 was amplified by immunoSEQ multiplex PCR. This amplification extended across 54 Vbeta and 13 Jbeta segments. TCRdb fed the immunoSEQ multiplex PCR reads into MiXCR, producing one record per CDR3 protein. The repertoire consists of approximately 190,000 distinct CDR3 sequences, with 95% occurring once and the leading ten covering around 0.16%. With regard to this clonotype: One end of the junction does not line up with germline, which may come from a read error.

Sample: CD8+ T cells from PBMCs. This clonotype was sampled from a human donor with Susac syndrome.

The CDR3 is CASSPSTQETQYF. The CDR3, as DNA: TGTGCTAGCAGCCCGAGTACTCAAGAGACCCAGTACTTC. V and J are TRBV7-7 and TRBJ2-5, with unresolved D. The CDR3 contains 13 residues. Germline V gene data show CDR1 as SSHAT and CDR2 as FNYEAQ (reference sequence).